These 17 T cell receptor beta chains were all obtained from the same sample, sequenced in a study of OX40 agonist ivuxolimab in advanced cancers. Sequencing was performed with immunoSEQ multiplex PCR; in TCRdb, only in-frame clones are kept and a portion is missing. The sample contains more than 55,000 clones, 60% to 85% of which appear only once. This specimen was CD4+ or CD8+ T cells sorted from blood, taken in a trial of the OX40 agonist ivuxolimab. The receptors originated from an adult with an advanced solid tumor such as melanoma, head and neck, liver or kidney cancer.

This clone was seen at least ten times. The rearrangement uses TRBV21-1 and TRBJ1-6; the table's TRBD1 call for D was not verified on the DNA. TRBV21-1 is annotated as a pseudogene. This CDR3 is 15 amino acids long. This chain's CDR3 is CASSKGQGVSSPLHF. The CDR3 DNA is TGTGCCAGCAGCAAGGGACAGGGAGTGTCCTCACCCCTCCACTTT.

V usage is TRBV2 and J usage is TRBJ2-7, with TRBD2 matching 8 bases. The germline V gene has CDR1 SNHLY and CDR2 FYNNEI. With V trimmed by 8 bases and J by 2 bases, 11 bases remained unmatched. This CDR3 region has 15 residues. CDR3: CASFPGGDFTYEQYF. DNA for the CDR3: TGTGCCAGCTTCCCGGGGGGGGACTTTACCTACGAGCAGTACTTC.

V gene TRBV7-2 combines with J gene TRBJ2-7, with TRBD1 matching over 7 bases. The CDR3 totals 13 residues. The V gene's germline CDR1 is SGHTA and CDR2 FQGNSA. Losses at the gene ends were 5 bases for V and 2 bases for J; bases not matched to a gene: 3. The CDR3, as DNA: TGTGCCAGCAGCCGCACAGGGGCCTACGAGCAGTACTTC. Its translation is CASSRTGAYEQYF.

The J gene is TRBJ2-3, the V gene TRBV29-1; D is unclear. Trimming took off 0 bases at V and 6 bases at J, with 16 bases between the two ends. Germline assignment: CDR1 SQVTM and CDR2 ANQGSEA. The CDR3 consists of 15 residues. Written as DNA, the CDR3 is TGCAGCGTTGAAGATCCGCGGTCAATCGTGGATACGCAGTATTTT. It yields the protein CSVEDPRSIVDTQYF.

The chain recombines TRBV7-3 with TRBJ2-2; 7 positions agree with TRBD1. Germline CDR1 SGHTA, CDR2 FQGTGA. Unmatched junction bases numbered 2, after V lost 1 base and J lost 6 bases. CDR3 size: 14 residues. The CDR3 spells CASSLMQGAGELFF. The DNA for the CDR3 is TGTGCCAGCAGCTTAATGCAGGGGGCCGGGGAGCTGTTTTTT.

The chain combines TRBV28 with TRBJ2-7; D not resolved. CDR3 length equals 15 residues. The germline V and J ends were trimmed by 4 bases and 0 bases, with 13 bases remaining between them. Looked up from germline, CDR1 is MDHEN and CDR2 is SYDVKM. Here the CDR3 reads CASSSRQDSSYEQYF. The CDR3 DNA is TGTGCCAGCAGTTCTCGGCAGGATAGCTCCTACGAGCAGTACTTC.

This clone has more than one count but fewer than ten. The J gene is TRBJ2-3, the V gene TRBV6-5, with D unresolved. Trimming removed 4 bases from V and 3 bases from J, with 5 bases in between. CDR1 MNHEY and CDR2 SVGAGI come from the germline V gene. CDR3 size: 12 residues. CDR3 nucleotides: TGTGCCAGCAGTTCCTCGACAGATACGCAGTATTTT. It yields the protein CASSSSTDTQYF.

The chain uses TRBV7-6 and TRBJ2-1; D unresolved. V was cut by 1 base and J by 4 bases, with 8 bases left in between. This CDR3 is built from 14 residues. From germline, CDR1 is SGHVS and CDR2 FNYEAQ. This CDR3 reads CASSLEGGYNEQFF. Here the CDR3 DNA reads TGTGCCAGCAGCTTAGAGGGCGGATACAATGAGCAGTTCTTC.

CDR3 nucleotides: TGTGCCAGCAGCCCATGGGGAGCCCAGGCCAAAAACATTCAGTACTTC. It encodes CASSPWGAQAKNIQYF. This chain uses TRBV7-9 with TRBJ2-4; D perhaps matches TRBD2 (5 bases). V was cut by 5 bases and J by 1 base, with 15 bases left in between. Germline V lookup: CDR1 SEHNR, CDR2 FQNEAQ (reference sequence). The CDR3 has 16 residues.

The rearrangement links TRBV28 to TRBJ2-5, with 10 bases lining up with TRBD1. The CDR3 runs to 16 residues. Germline values: CDR1 MDHEN, CDR2 SYDVKM. With V trimmed by 6 bases and J by 4 bases, 11 bases remained unmatched. The DNA for the CDR3 is TGTGCCAGCAGCCAGCTTGGGACAGGGGAGAGAGAGACCCAGTACTTC. Protein product: CASSQLGTGERETQYF. Looking up the rest from reference TRBV28 and TRBJ2-5 gives the full variable domain: DVKVTQSSRYLVKRTGEKVFLECVQDMDHENMFWYRQDPGLGLRLIYFSYDVKMKEKGDIPEGYSVSREKKERFSLILESASTNQTSMYLCASSQLGTGERETQYFGPGTRLLVL.

This chain joins TRBV2 and TRBJ2-5; 7 bases map to TRBD1. The germline gives CDR1 SNHLY, CDR2 FYNNEI. Trimming removed 5 bases from V and 1 base from J; junction bases left unmatched: 1. The CDR3 runs to 13 residues. In DNA form, the CDR3 reads TGTGCCAGCAGTAGGGACAGCCAAGAGACCCAGTACTTC. Its translation is CASSRDSQETQYF. The whole variable domain, filled in from reference TRBV2 and TRBJ2-5, reads EPEVTQTPSHQVTQMGQEVILRCVPISNHLYFYWYRQILGQKVEFLVSFYNNEISEKSEIFDDQFSVERPDGSNFTLKIRSTKLEDSAMYFCASSRDSQETQYFGPGTRLLVL.

The chain links TRBV7-9 to TRBJ2-1; 10 bases align to TRBD1. V lost 5 bases and J lost 10; bases outside the gene matches: 11. Per the germline V gene, CDR1 is SEHNR and CDR2 is FQNEAQ (reference sequence). The CDR3 is made up of 15 amino acids. CDR3 loop: CASSTGTGVYGEQFF. The CDR3 region has the DNA TGTGCCAGCAGCACCGGGACAGGGGTCTATGGCGAGCAGTTCTTC. Filled out from reference TRBV7-9 and TRBJ2-1, the complete variable domain reads DTGVSQNPRHKITKRGQNVTFRCDPISEHNRLYWYRQTLGQGPEFLTYFQNEAQLEKSRLLSDRFSAERPKGSFSTLEIQRTEQGDSAMYLCASSTGTGVYGEQFFGPGTRLTVL.

The chain links TRBV6-1 to TRBJ2-7, with D maybe TRBD1 (5 bases). The CDR3 length is 15 residues. The V and J ends lost 6 bases and 1 base respectively, with 16 bases between them. Looked up from germline, CDR1 is MNHNS and CDR2 is SASEGT. For the CDR3, the DNA is TGTGCCAGCAGCCCATTACGAGACAGTTCCTACGAGCAGTACTTC. It translates to CASSPLRDSSYEQYF.

The chain combines TRBV28 with TRBJ1-3; D ambiguous. The V gene lost 8 bases and the J gene lost 0 bases, with 17 bases spanning the gap. The V gene's germline CDR1 is MDHEN and CDR2 SYDVKM. The CDR3 totals 16 residues. CDR3: CASLPPARSSGNTIYF. Here the CDR3 DNA reads TGTGCCAGCCTACCACCCGCGAGGAGCTCTGGAAACACCATATATTTT.

The chain carries TRBV11-2 and TRBJ2-5; 7 bases map to TRBD1. The CDR3 totals 16 residues. Germline values: CDR1 SGHAT, CDR2 FQNNGV. Trimming took 5 bases from V and 0 from J; bases not matched to a gene: 9. For the CDR3, the DNA is TGTGCCAGCAGCCTACGACAGGGCTGGTACCAAGAGACCCAGTACTTC. It codes for CASSLRQGWYQETQYF.

The chain employs TRBV7-3 and TRBJ1-1, with D possibly being TRBD1 (5 bases). This CDR3 comprises 15 residues. CDR1 is SGHTA, CDR2 FQGTGA, per germline. Trimming cost V 5 bases and J 5 bases, with 18 bases left between them. The CDR3: CASSRPGPGGTEAFF. In nucleotides, the CDR3 is TGTGCCAGCAGCCGACCGGGACCCGGTGGGACTGAAGCTTTCTTT.

This clone was detected many times. V gene TRBV9 combines with J gene TRBJ2-2; D might be TRBD2 (7 bases). V was trimmed by 10 bases and J by 6 bases, leaving 19 bases between them. The germline CDR1 and CDR2 sequences are SGDLS and YYNGEE. This CDR3 comprises 14 residues. The CDR3 region is CACSGGGRPGELFF. CDR3 DNA sequence: TGTGCCTGCTCCGGGGGCGGGAGACCCGGGGAGCTGTTTTTT.